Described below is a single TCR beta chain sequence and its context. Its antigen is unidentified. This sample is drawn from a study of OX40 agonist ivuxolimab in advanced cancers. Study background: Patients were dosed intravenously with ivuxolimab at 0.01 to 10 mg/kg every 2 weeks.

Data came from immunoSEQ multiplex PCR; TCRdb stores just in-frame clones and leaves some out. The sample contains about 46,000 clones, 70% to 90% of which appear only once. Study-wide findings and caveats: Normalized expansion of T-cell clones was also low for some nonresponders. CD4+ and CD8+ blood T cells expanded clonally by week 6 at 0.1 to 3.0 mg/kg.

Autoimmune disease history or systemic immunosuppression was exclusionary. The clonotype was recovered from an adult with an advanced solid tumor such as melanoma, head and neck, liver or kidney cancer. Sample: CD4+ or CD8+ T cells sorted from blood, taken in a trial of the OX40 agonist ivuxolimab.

CDR3 sequence: CASSLPGEKLFF. In DNA, the CDR3 is TGTGCCAGCAGCTTGCCCGGGGAAAAACTGTTTTTT. The rearrangement links TRBV5-8 to TRBJ1-4; D uncertain. CDR1 and CDR2 from the germline V gene are SGHTS and YDEGEE. The germline V and J ends were trimmed by 1 base and 8 bases, with 6 bases remaining between them. The CDR3 extends over 12 amino acids.